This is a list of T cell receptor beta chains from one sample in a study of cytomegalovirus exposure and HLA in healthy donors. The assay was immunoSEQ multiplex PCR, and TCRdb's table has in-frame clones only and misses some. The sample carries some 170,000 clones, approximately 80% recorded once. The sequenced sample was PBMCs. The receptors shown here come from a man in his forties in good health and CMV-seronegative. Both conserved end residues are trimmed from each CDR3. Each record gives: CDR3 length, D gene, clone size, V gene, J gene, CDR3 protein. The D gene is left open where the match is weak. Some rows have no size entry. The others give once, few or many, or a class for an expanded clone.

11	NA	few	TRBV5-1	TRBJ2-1	ASSESSGQRWF
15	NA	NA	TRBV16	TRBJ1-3	ASSQSFTGISGNTIY
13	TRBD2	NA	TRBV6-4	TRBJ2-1	ASSDLAGGYNEQF
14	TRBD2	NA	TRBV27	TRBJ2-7	ASGPLLAGGAYEQY
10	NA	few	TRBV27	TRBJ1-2	ASSLQGYGYT
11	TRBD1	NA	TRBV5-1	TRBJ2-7	ASSLEQGCEQY
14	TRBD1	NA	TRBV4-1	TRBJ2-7	ASSQDPTGQTYEQC
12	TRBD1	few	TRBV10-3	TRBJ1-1	AISGPRDRTEAF
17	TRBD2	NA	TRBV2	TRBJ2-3	ASNEGGLAGEMGTDTQY
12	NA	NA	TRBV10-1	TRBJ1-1	ASRKIQGTTEAF
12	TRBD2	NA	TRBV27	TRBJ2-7	ASSVSGGSYEQY
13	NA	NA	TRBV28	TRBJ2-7	ASSPPDRSSYEQY
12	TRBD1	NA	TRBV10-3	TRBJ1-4	AIRGTAEDEKLF
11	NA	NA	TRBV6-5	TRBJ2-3	ADKGGGTDTQY
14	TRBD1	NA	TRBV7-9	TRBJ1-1	SSSRPTYSQGGEAF
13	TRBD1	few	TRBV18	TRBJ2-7	ASSLGQLRTYEQY
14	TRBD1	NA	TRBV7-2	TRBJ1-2	ASSLPGQGPNYGYT
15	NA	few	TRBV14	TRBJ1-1	ASSQGFLDRRVTEAF
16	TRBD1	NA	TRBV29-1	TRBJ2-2	SVEGDRGSATYTGELF
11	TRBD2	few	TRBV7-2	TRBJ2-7	ASSSGGAYEQY
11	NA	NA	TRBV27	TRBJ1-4	ATMDIGYEKLF
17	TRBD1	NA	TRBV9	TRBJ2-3	ASSPTPGQSYTSTDTQY
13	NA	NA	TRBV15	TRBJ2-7	ATSRDDPIVHEQY
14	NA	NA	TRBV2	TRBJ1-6	ASSGAGTPSGSPLH
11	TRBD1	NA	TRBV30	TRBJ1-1	AYRGQGGTEAF
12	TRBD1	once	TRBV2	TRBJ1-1	ASISTGGFTEAF